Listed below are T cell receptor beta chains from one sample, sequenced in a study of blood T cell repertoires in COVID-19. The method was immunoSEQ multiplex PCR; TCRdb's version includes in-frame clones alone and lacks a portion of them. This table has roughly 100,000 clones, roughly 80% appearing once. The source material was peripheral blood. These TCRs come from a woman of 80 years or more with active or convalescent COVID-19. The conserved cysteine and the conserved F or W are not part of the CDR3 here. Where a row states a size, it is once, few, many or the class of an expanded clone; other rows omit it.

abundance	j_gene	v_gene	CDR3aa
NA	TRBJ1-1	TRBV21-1	ASSMGLTENTEAF
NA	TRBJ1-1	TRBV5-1	ASSLEQGREAF
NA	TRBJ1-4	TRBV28	ASDGDRGDEKLF
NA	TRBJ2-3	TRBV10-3	AISDLAGGTDTQY
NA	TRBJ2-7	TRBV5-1	ASSIGQVGGFEQY
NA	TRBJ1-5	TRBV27	ASSLSSAGFSNQPQH
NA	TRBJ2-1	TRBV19	ASSSRNNEQF
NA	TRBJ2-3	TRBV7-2	ASSLGLATDTQY
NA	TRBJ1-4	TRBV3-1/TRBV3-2	ASSLRGSTGGSEKLF
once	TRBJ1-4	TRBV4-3	ASSQSGATNEKLF
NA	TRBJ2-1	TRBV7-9	AHGGASYNEQF
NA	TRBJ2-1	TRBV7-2	ASSLTSGSSNEQF
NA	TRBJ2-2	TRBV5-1	ASRLTSANTGELF
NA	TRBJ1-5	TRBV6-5	ASTPTGSGQPQH
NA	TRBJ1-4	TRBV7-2	ASSLRQGVEKLF
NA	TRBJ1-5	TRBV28	ASSLRGWGNSNQPQH
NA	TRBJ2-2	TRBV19	ASKSGGAPGELF
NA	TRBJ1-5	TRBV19	ASSTGGGDGQPQH
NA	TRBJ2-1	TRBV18	ASSPPALVGEQF
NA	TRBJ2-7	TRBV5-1	ASTPGASGAYEQY
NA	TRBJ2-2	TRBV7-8	ASSPSGANTGELF
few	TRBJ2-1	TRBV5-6	ASSRQGSSYNEQF